One and the same sample provided the 29 T cell receptor beta chains below, sequenced in a study of shared clonotypes between healthy human individuals. The assay was immunoSEQ multiplex PCR, and TCRdb's table has in-frame clones only and misses some. This table holds roughly 2.2 million clones, 85% to 95% found once. What was sequenced was naive CD4+ T cells from PBMCs. Subset given: CD45RA+ positively selected. All receptors derive from a man aged 18 to 30 in good health. Some clones in this sample may be carry-over from other donors' samples.

V usage is TRBV5-4 and J usage is TRBJ2-5; possibly TRBD1 for D (6 bases). Germline CDR1 is SGHNT and CDR2 is YYREEE (reference sequence). V was clipped by 4 bases and J by 5 bases, with 18 bases between them. This CDR3 comprises 15 residues. The CDR3 nucleotides read TGTGCCAGCAGCCAACCAGGGGACGGTGGGGAGACCCAGTACTTC. Amino acid sequence: CASSQPGDGGETQYF.

V usage is TRBV9 and J usage is TRBJ2-1, with D unresolved. There are 14 residues in the CDR3. V dropped 0 bases and J dropped 9 bases, with 13 bases sitting between them. Germline V gives CDR1 SGDLS, CDR2 YYNGEE. CDR3 sequence reads: CASSVVSKLGEQFF. The CDR3 bases are TGTGCCAGCAGCGTAGTTAGTAAACTCGGTGAGCAGTTCTTC.

Concerning this clone: Other DNA sequences in the same sample also yield this CDR3. CDR3 amino acids: CASSLTGTGGMGEQFF. The CDR3 DNA sequence: TGCGCCAGCAGCCTCACCGGGACAGGGGGTATGGGTGAGCAGTTCTTC. The chain combines TRBV5-1 with TRBJ2-1; 11 bases align to TRBD1. The CDR3 loop spans 16 amino acids. The J segment lost 9 bases and the V segment lost 4 bases, leaving 12 bases of the junction unmatched. Per germline, CDR1 SGHRS and CDR2 YFSETQ.

In regard to this clone: The same CDR3 also results from other DNA sequences found in this sample. The chain combines TRBV5-1 with TRBJ1-1, with D unresolved. Germline-derived CDR1 and CDR2 are SGHRS and YFSETQ. The V gene lost 0 bases and the J gene lost 2 bases, with 5 bases spanning the gap. CDR3 length: 13 amino acids. The CDR3 sequence is CASSLDPNTEAFF. In nucleotides, the CDR3 is TGCGCCAGCAGCTTGGATCCCAACACTGAAGCTTTCTTT.

The rearrangement links TRBV5-4 to TRBJ1-5; D ambiguous. Trimming left V 4 bases short and J 2 bases short, with 13 bases between. CDR1 is SGHNT and CDR2 is YYREEE in the germline V gene (reference sequence). The CDR3 runs to 15 residues. This CDR3 is CASSPSPARNQPQHF. The CDR3 bases are TGTGCCAGCAGCCCCTCCCCCGCCCGCAATCAGCCCCAGCATTTT.

J is TRBJ2-3 and V is TRBV9; 8 bases line up with TRBD2. There are 16 residues in the CDR3. In germline, CDR1 is SGDLS, CDR2 YYNGEE. V lost 4 bases and J lost 0; bases outside the gene matches: 7. CDR3 sequence: CASSSRLAPSTDTQYF. CDR3 bases: TGTGCCAGCAGCTCCAGACTAGCGCCTAGCACAGATACGCAGTATTTT.

This chain links TRBV6-1 with TRBJ2-3, with 8 bases lining up with TRBD1. Germline V lookup: CDR1 MNHNS, CDR2 SASEGT. J was trimmed by 6 bases and V by 6 bases; bases with no gene match: 5. CDR3 size: 13 residues. The CDR3 spells CASRKDRVDTQYF. In DNA, the CDR3 is TGTGCCAGCAGAAAGGACAGGGTGGATACGCAGTATTTT.

The chain employs TRBV21-1 and TRBJ2-1; TRBD2, the D gene given by the table, was not confirmed from the DNA. TRBV21-1 represents a pseudogene. The CDR3 runs to 23 residues. For the CDR3, the DNA is TGTGCCAGCAGCCGAGCCATACTGAGTGGGCCGGTGACTAGCGGGAGAGCGATTGATGAGCAGTTCTTC. Translating gives CASSRAILSGPVTSGRAIDEQFF.

The J gene is TRBJ2-7, the V gene TRBV11-2, with 12 bases identical to TRBD2. The CDR3 totals 15 residues. V lost 5 bases to trimming and J lost 3 bases; unmatched junction nucleotides: 5. Germline CDR1 and CDR2: SGHAT and FQNNGV. DNA of the CDR3: TGTGCCAGCAGCCCCGGACTAGCGGGAAACTACGAGCAGTACTTC. Amino acids: CASSPGLAGNYEQYF. The variable domain in full, completed from reference TRBV11-2 and TRBJ2-7, reads EAGVAQSPRYKIIEKRQSVAFWCNPISGHATLYWYQQILGQGPKLLIQFQNNGVVDDSQLPKDRFSAERLKGVDSTLKIQPAKLEDSAVYLCASSPGLAGNYEQYFGPGTRLTVT.

This chain links TRBV5-4 with TRBJ2-3; 12 bases agree with TRBD2. Trimming at V came to 4 bases and at J to 11 bases, leaving 8 bases not matched to a gene. The CDR3 length is 14 residues. Germline V CDR1 and CDR2: SGHNT, YYREEE (reference sequence). CDR3 nucleotide sequence: TGTGCCAGCAGCCGGCCGACTAGCGGGAGTAAGCAGTATTTT. Its protein product is CASSRPTSGSKQYF.

The chain links TRBV9 to TRBJ1-2; possibly TRBD1 for D (5 bases). V lost 4 bases and J 6 bases, leaving 16 bases between the germline ends. CDR1 is SGDLS, CDR2 YYNGEE, per germline. The CDR3 is made up of 14 amino acids. CDR3 coding DNA: TGTGCCAGCAGCACCCCCGGGACCGAGAATGGCTACACCTTC. Translating it yields CASSTPGTENGYTF.

Turning to this clone: Other nucleotide sequences in the sample specify the same CDR3. This chain uses TRBV6-5 with TRBJ1-1, with TRBD1 as a possible D gene (5 bases). Looked up from germline, CDR1 is MNHEY and CDR2 is SVGAGI. The length of the CDR3 is 13 residues. V dropped 2 bases and J dropped 4 bases, with 8 bases sitting between them. This chain's CDR3 is CASSYGGVTEAFF. In DNA, the CDR3 is TGTGCCAGCAGTTACGGGGGGGTCACTGAAGCTTTCTTT.

The genes are TRBV27 and TRBJ2-7; either TRBD1 or TRBD2 may fit D (7 bases each). V lost 8 bases, J lost 1 base, and 18 bases lay in between. This CDR3 contains 15 residues. The germline gives CDR1 MNHEY, CDR2 SMNVEV (reference sequence). CDR3 nucleotide sequence: TGTGCCAGCGGGAGGGGGACAGTGGATTCCTACGAGCAGTACTTC. Its protein product is CASGRGTVDSYEQYF.

The chain combines TRBV4-1 with TRBJ2-5; D is possibly TRBD1 (5 bases). The CDR3 is 14 residues long. In germline, CDR1 is MGHRA, CDR2 YSYEKL. V was cut by 3 bases and J by 0 bases, with 8 bases left in between. For the CDR3, the DNA is TGCGCCAGCAGCCATGGGGCGAACCAAGAGACCCAGTACTTC. Protein product: CASSHGANQETQYF.

The chain carries TRBV19 and TRBJ1-1, with D possibly being TRBD1 (5 bases). V gave up 3 bases and J gave up 0 bases, with 11 bases separating them. The V gene's germline CDR1 is LNHDA and CDR2 SQIVND (reference sequence). The CDR3 length is 15 residues. The CDR3 sequence: CASSMWGRLNTEAFF. In DNA form, the CDR3 reads TGTGCCAGTAGTATGTGGGGCAGACTGAACACTGAAGCTTTCTTT.

The rearrangement uses TRBV28 and TRBJ1-2; D is ambiguous. Germline assignment: CDR1 MDHEN and CDR2 SYDVKM. Trimming took off 3 bases at V and 4 bases at J, with 12 bases between the two ends. The CDR3 contains 14 residues. CDR3 DNA sequence: TGTGCCAGCAGTTTGTTGATAGGGTTCTATGGCTACACCTTC. This sequence encodes CASSLLIGFYGYTF.

Concerning this clone: The same CDR3 arises from other DNA sequences in this sample as well. This CDR3 reads CASSLRGENTEAFF. CDR3 sequence (DNA): TGCGCCAGCAGCTTGCGGGGGGAGAACACTGAAGCTTTCTTT. This chain links TRBV5-1 with TRBJ1-1, with D maybe TRBD1 (5 bases). V shed 1 base and J shed 1 base, with 8 bases lying between them. The CDR3 length is 14 residues. CDR1 and CDR2 (germline): SGHRS, YFSETQ.

The CDR3 reads CASSLGEGLRGGSHNEQFF. The CDR3, as DNA: TGTGCCAGCAGCTTAGGCGAAGGTCTGAGGGGAGGGTCCCACAATGAGCAGTTCTTC. The chain carries TRBV7-9 and TRBJ2-1; TRBD2 agrees at 7 bases. The CDR3 totals 19 residues. With V trimmed by 1 base and J by 5 bases, 17 bases remained unmatched. The germline gives CDR1 SEHNR, CDR2 FQNEAQ (reference sequence). Supplemented by reference TRBV7-9 and TRBJ2-1, the full variable domain reads DTGVSQNPRHKITKRGQNVTFRCDPISEHNRLYWYRQTLGQGPEFLTYFQNEAQLEKSRLLSDRFSAERPKGSFSTLEIQRTEQGDSAMYLCASSLGEGLRGGSHNEQFFGPGTRLTVL.

This chain joins TRBV10-3 and TRBJ1-5; D remains ambiguous. Looked up from germline, CDR1 is ENHRY and CDR2 is SYGVKD. The CDR3 loop spans 13 amino acids. V was pared by 2 bases and J by 8 bases, with 10 bases between. CDR3 in DNA: TGTGCCATCAGTGAGCCTCCCGGAGAGCCCCAGCATTTT. Amino acids: CAISEPPGEPQHF.

As for this clone: The same CDR3 also results from other DNA sequences found in this sample. V gene TRBV28 combines with J gene TRBJ2-5; D gene unclear. Trimming left V 5 bases short and J 2 bases short, with 6 bases between. This CDR3 comprises 12 residues. CDR1 is MDHEN and CDR2 is SYDVKM in the germline V gene. The chain's CDR3 is CASSLVQETQYF. DNA of the CDR3: TGTGCCAGCAGTCTAGTTCAAGAGACCCAGTACTTC.

The chain employs TRBV10-3 and TRBJ1-1, with D unresolved. CDR1 ENHRY and CDR2 SYGVKD come from the germline V gene. Trimming cost V 6 bases and J 4 bases, with 12 bases left between them. The CDR3 has 13 residues. The CDR3 DNA reads as TGTGCCATCAGATCGGACCCGGCCACTGAAGCTTTCTTT. Its translation: CAIRSDPATEAFF.

The chain joins TRBV2 to TRBJ2-1, with D perhaps matching TRBD1 (5 bases). Germline CDR1 SNHLY, CDR2 FYNNEI. This CDR3 has 14 residues. V was trimmed by 4 bases and J by 8 bases, leaving 15 bases between them. The CDR3 loop is CASSGLRVGDEQFF. In nucleotides, the CDR3 is TGTGCCAGCAGTGGTCTCAGGGTGGGCGATGAGCAGTTCTTC.

The V gene is TRBV2, the J gene TRBJ1-1; D uncertain. This CDR3 is 12 amino acids long. V lost 7 bases to trimming and J lost 2 bases, with 8 bases between them. CDR1 SNHLY and CDR2 FYNNEI come from the germline V gene. The CDR3 DNA reads as TGTGCCAGCATGTACAGTAACACTGAAGCTTTCTTT. It yields the protein CASMYSNTEAFF.

This chain connects TRBV28 to TRBJ2-7, with a possible D match to TRBD2 (6 bases). V was clipped by 8 bases and J by 0 bases, with 14 bases between them. The CDR3 length is 14 residues. Germline CDR1 and CDR2: MDHEN and SYDVKM. The CDR3 loop is CASRSDGGSYEQYF. CDR3 sequence (DNA): TGTGCCAGCCGAAGTGACGGGGGCTCCTACGAGCAGTACTTC.

This clone has more than one count but fewer than ten. Other DNA sequences of this sample code for an identical CDR3. J is TRBJ1-1 and V is TRBV5-4; unclear D gene. Looked up from germline, CDR1 is SGHNT and CDR2 is YYREEE (reference sequence). CDR3 length: 13 amino acids. The V end lost 0 bases, the J end lost 1 base, and 4 bases lay between the germline ends. The CDR3 spells CASSLGGNTEAFF. Written as DNA, the CDR3 is TGTGCCAGCAGCTTGGGGGGGAACACTGAAGCTTTCTTT.

Details on this clone: The same CDR3 can be traced to other DNA sequences in this sample. J is TRBJ1-2 and V is TRBV6-1; a weak D match, TRBD1 (6 bases). The germline V gene has CDR1 MNHNS and CDR2 SASEGT. This CDR3 region has 12 residues. The ends were cut back, 2 bases at V and 7 bases at J, with 8 bases in the middle. CDR3 sequence reads: CASSERGSGYTF. DNA of the CDR3: TGTGCCAGCAGTGAAAGGGGGTCTGGCTACACCTTC.

V and J are TRBV28 and TRBJ1-5, with D tentatively TRBD1 (6 bases). Deletions cut 6 bases from V and 0 bases from J, with 15 bases between. Germline CDR1 MDHEN, CDR2 SYDVKM. The CDR3 has 16 residues. The CDR3 bases are TGTGCCAGCAGACTCGGAGGGGGGGTTAGCAATCAGCCCCAGCATTTT. Its protein product is CASRLGGGVSNQPQHF.

The chain couples TRBV18 to TRBJ2-3, with unresolved D. Germline loops: CDR1 KGHSH, CDR2 LQKENI. The CDR3 loop spans 14 amino acids. The germline V and J ends were trimmed by 3 bases and 1 base, with 8 bases remaining between them. In DNA form, the CDR3 reads TGTGCCAGCTCACCCTCAGTGGGCACAGATACGCAGTATTTT. Its translation: CASSPSVGTDTQYF.

The rearrangement uses TRBV5-4 and TRBJ2-2; a possible D gene is TRBD2 (5 bases). Trimming took 1 base from V and 7 from J, leaving 14 bases between them. Looked up from germline, CDR1 is SGHNT and CDR2 is YYREEE (reference sequence). This CDR3 is 15 amino acids long. Here the CDR3 reads CASSLPNLGGGELFF. The CDR3 bases are TGTGCCAGCAGCTTGCCCAATCTTGGAGGCGGGGAGCTGTTTTTT.